This T cell receptor (beta chain) is drawn from a study of technical replicates of blood from several donors. The germline V gene has CDR1 SQVTM and CDR2 ANQGSEA. The CDR3 extends over 12 amino acids. V shed 4 bases and J shed 4 bases, with 11 bases lying between them. Data came from immunoSEQ multiplex PCR; TCRdb stores just in-frame clones and leaves some out. The sample has about 83,000 clones; about 92% are singletons. The sequencing input was T cells isolated from PBMCs. The rearrangement joins TRBV29-1 to TRBJ2-7; no definite D call. This receptor was obtained from a human donor in good health. The CDR3 DNA is TGCAGCGTTGTTCTACCGAAATACGAGCAGTACTTC. Amino acids: CSVVLPKYEQYF.